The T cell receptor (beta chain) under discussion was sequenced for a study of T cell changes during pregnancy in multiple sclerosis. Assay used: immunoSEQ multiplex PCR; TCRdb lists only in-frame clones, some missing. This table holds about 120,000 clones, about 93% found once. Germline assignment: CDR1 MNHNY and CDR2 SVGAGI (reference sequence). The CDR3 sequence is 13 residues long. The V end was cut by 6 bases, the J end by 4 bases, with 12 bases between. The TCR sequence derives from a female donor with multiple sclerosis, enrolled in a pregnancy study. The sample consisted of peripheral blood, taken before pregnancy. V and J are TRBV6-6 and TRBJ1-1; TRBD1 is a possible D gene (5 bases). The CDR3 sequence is CASSNGGPTEAFF. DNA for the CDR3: TGTGCCAGCAGCAACGGGGGACCCACTGAAGCTTTCTTT.